These 30 T cell receptor beta chains originate from one sample sequenced in a study of blood T cells in healthy people across ages. With a J-beta primer mix and a sample-barcoded 5' primer, a second PCR ran about 7 to 11 cycles. TCRdb called the 5' RACE reads again in MiXCR, with one record for every CDR3 protein. The sample lists 550,000 to 750,000 distinct CDR3 sequences; more than 20% were seen once. The sample was blood. All receptors derive from a man aged 70-80 years in good health.

The rearrangement uses TRBV7-2 and TRBJ2-5; 7 bases fit TRBD2. Germline CDR1 is SGHTA and CDR2 is FQGNSA. V lost 3 bases, J lost 1 base, and 8 bases stayed unmatched. The length of the CDR3 is 16 residues. This chain's CDR3 is CASSLSPASGQETQYF. In nucleotides, the CDR3 is TGTGCCAGCAGCTTGAGCCCCGCTAGCGGCCAAGAGACCCAGTACTTC. Full variable domain (remainder filled in from reference TRBV7-2 and TRBJ2-5): GAGVSQSPSNKVTEKGKDVELRCDPISGHTALYWYRQSLGQGLEFLIYFQGNSAPDKSGLPSDRFSAERTGGSVSTLTIQRTQQEDSAVYLCASSLSPASGQETQYFGPGTRLLVL.

This sequence joins TRBV6-2 or TRBV6-3 and TRBJ2-1, with 9 nucleotides matching TRBD2. With V trimmed by 5 bases and J by 5 bases, 10 bases remained unmatched. The CDR3 totals 16 residues. The germline gives CDR1 MNHEY, CDR2 SVGEGT. The CDR3 DNA follows: TGTGCCAGCAGTCGACCACGGGCGGGAGGGGACAATGAGCAGTTCTTC. It specifies CASSRPRAGGDNEQFF.

A remark on this clonotype: The conserved phenylalanine or tryptophan is not found at the CDR3 terminus, so this likely reflects a read error. The chain combines TRBV6-2 or TRBV6-3 with TRBJ1-1; 8 bases are shared with TRBD1. The germline CDR1 and CDR2 sequences are MNHEY and SVGEGT. The CDR3 contains 17 residues. Trimming removed 0 bases from V and 5 bases from J; junction bases left unmatched: 11. The CDR3 here is CASSYSRQGTRTTEAFL. For the CDR3, the DNA is TGTGCCAGCAGTTACTCGAGACAGGGGACACGAACGACTGAAGCTTTCCTT.

This chain uses TRBV5-5 with TRBJ2-2; tentative D call: TRBD1 (5 bases). The germline V gene has CDR1 SGHKS and CDR2 YYEKEE (reference sequence). There are 16 residues in the CDR3. The V end was cut by 2 bases, the J end by 3 bases, with 14 bases between. CDR3 DNA sequence: TGTGCCAGCAGCTTTTCCAAGGGGCGGTACACCGGGGAGCTGTTTTTT. Translation gives CASSFSKGRYTGELFF.

The chain joins TRBV4-3 to TRBJ2-6; D ambiguous. Trimming took off 3 bases at V and 1 base at J, with 7 bases between the two ends. This CDR3 has 15 amino acids. CDR1 is LGHNA and CDR2 is YSLEER in the germline V gene. CDR3 sequence (DNA): TGCGCCAGCAGCCAGCAGATTTCTGGGGCCAACGTCCTGACTTTC. This encodes CASSQQISGANVLTF.

The genes are TRBV5-1 and TRBJ2-2; TRBD2 matches at 8 bases. The CDR3 spans 14 residues. Germline V lookup: CDR1 SGHRS, CDR2 YFSETQ. J was trimmed by 4 bases and V by 6 bases; bases with no gene match: 5. The CDR3 region is CASTGTSSTGELFF. The CDR3 nucleotides read TGCGCCAGCACCGGGACTAGTAGCACCGGGGAGCTGTTTTTT.

The chain carries TRBV5-1 and TRBJ2-3, with 9 positions matching TRBD2. Trimming removed 4 bases from V and 4 bases from J; junction bases left unmatched: 13. The CDR3 covers 17 residues. Germline V lookup: CDR1 SGHRS, CDR2 YFSETQ. The DNA for the CDR3 is TGCGCCAGCAGCCCGGCTGCGGGAGGGGTTCCTCCAGATACGCAGTATTTT. It specifies CASSPAAGGVPPDTQYF.

For this clonotype: The junction departs from germline at one end; a sequencing error may be responsible. This chain connects TRBV7-7 to TRBJ2-1, with a possible D match to TRBD1 (6 bases). CDR1 and CDR2 (germline): SSHAT, FNYEAQ (reference sequence). The CDR3 has 15 residues. CDR3 sequence reads: CASSLGDMYDNEQFF. In nucleotides, the CDR3 is TGTGCTAGCAGCTTAGGGGACATGTACGACAATGAGCAGTTCTTC.

This clonotype has at least ten counts. The V and J genes are TRBV25-1 and TRBJ2-6; D remains unclear. In germline, CDR1 is MGHDK, CDR2 SYGVNS. Trimming took off 6 bases at V and 0 bases at J, with 9 bases between the two ends. The CDR3 length is 15 residues. The CDR3 is CASSPRNSGANVLTF. DNA of the CDR3: TGTGCCAGCAGCCCAAGGAACTCTGGGGCCAACGTCCTGACTTTC.

The chain links TRBV5-1 to TRBJ2-3, with a possible D match to TRBD2 (5 bases). V gave up 0 bases and J gave up 3 bases, with 14 bases separating them. The CDR3 is 16 residues long. Germline CDR1 and CDR2: SGHRS and YFSETQ. CDR3 protein: CASSLAFGSQTDTQYF. The CDR3 nucleotides read TGCGCCAGCAGCTTGGCCTTTGGGAGTCAAACAGATACGCAGTATTTT.

CDR3 sequence (DNA): TGTGCCAGTAAACAGGACAGGGCGAACACTGAAGCTTTCTTT. Translating it yields CASKQDRANTEAFF. The V call is TRBV19, the J call TRBJ1-1, with TRBD1 matching 8 bases. The CDR3 extends over 14 amino acids. Germline CDR1 reads LNHDA; CDR2 reads SQIVND (reference sequence). J gave up 1 base and V 7 bases, and 5 bases lay outside the gene matches.

The table lists this clonotype with a few counts. The chain employs TRBV12-3 or TRBV12-4 and TRBJ1-5, with 7 positions matching TRBD1. This CDR3 has 14 residues. Germline trimming cut 6 bases from V and 3 bases from J; bases unmatched to any gene: 5. DNA for the CDR3: TGTGCCAGCAGGACGACAGGGTTCAATCAGCCCCAGCATTTT. It specifies CASRTTGFNQPQHF.

This clonotype occurred many times. The V gene is TRBV18, the J gene TRBJ2-5, with TRBD2 identical over 7 bases. This CDR3 contains 14 residues. CDR1 and CDR2 (germline): KGHSH, LQKENI. V was pared by 6 bases and J by 2 bases, with 6 bases of the junction left unmatched. CDR3 in DNA: TGTGCCAGCTCCCGCACTAGCGAACAAGAGACCCAGTACTTC. This translates into CASSRTSEQETQYF.

The rearrangement uses TRBV2 and TRBJ1-2, with D possibly being TRBD1 (5 bases). Per germline, CDR1 SNHLY and CDR2 FYNNEI. V lost 4 bases and J lost 4, with 16 bases in between. This CDR3 contains 15 residues. As DNA, the CDR3 is TGTGCCAGCAGTGTCCGGGGGGGTTCGAGCTATGGCTACACCTTC. Translating it yields CASSVRGGSSYGYTF.

The V gene is TRBV28, the J gene TRBJ1-1; no definite D call. Germline lookup yields CDR1 MDHEN and CDR2 SYDVKM. This CDR3 has 12 amino acids. The V and J ends lost 1 base and 11 bases respectively, with 11 bases between them. CDR3 protein: CASSLSLPTAFF. The CDR3 DNA follows: TGTGCCAGCAGTTTATCCCTCCCGACCGCTTTCTTT.

The chain couples TRBV11-2 to TRBJ2-5; D may be TRBD1 or TRBD2 (5 bases each). The CDR3 spans 14 residues. The germline V gene has CDR1 SGHAT and CDR2 FQNNGV. Trimming left V 0 bases short and J 4 bases short, with 9 bases between. The CDR3 DNA sequence: TGTGCCAGCAGCTTAGATCGAGGGGCAGAGACCCAGTACTTC. This translates into CASSLDRGAETQYF.

The chain combines TRBV7-2 with TRBJ2-3, with D perhaps matching TRBD1 or TRBD2 (6 bases each). Germline CDR1 reads SGHTA; CDR2 reads FQGNSA. The V end lost 1 base, the J end lost 2 bases, and 13 bases lay between the germline ends. This CDR3 contains 16 residues. DNA for the CDR3: TGTGCCAGCAGCTTAGAGCCGGGGGCATACACAGATACGCAGTATTTT. Its protein is CASSLEPGAYTDTQYF.

This clonotype turned up a few times. The gene calls are TRBV2 and TRBJ1-1; D is unclear. Trimming removed 6 bases from V and 0 bases from J, with 8 bases in between. The CDR3 has 13 amino acids. The germline V gene has CDR1 SNHLY and CDR2 FYNNEI. The CDR3 spells CASREIMNTEAFF. CDR3 coding DNA: TGTGCCAGCAGAGAGATAATGAACACTGAAGCTTTCTTT.

This clonotype was recorded many times. The gene calls are TRBV2 and TRBJ2-3; 7 positions agree with TRBD1. In germline, CDR1 is SNHLY, CDR2 FYNNEI. The CDR3 extends over 15 amino acids. V dropped 5 bases and J dropped 1; count of bases not matched to a gene: 6. For the CDR3, the DNA is TGTGCCAGCAGTCGAGGGGGCCGGGGCACAGATACGCAGTATTTT. Translated, it gives CASSRGGRGTDTQYF.

This clonotype was detected a few times. One junction end does not reproduce the germline sequence, and a read error may be involved. The gene calls are TRBV3-1 and TRBJ2-5; 10 bases fit TRBD2. The CDR3 has 15 amino acids. Germline-derived CDR1 and CDR2 are LGHDT and YNNKEL (reference sequence). CDR3 region: CASSRRTSGKETQYF. CDR3 DNA: TGTGCCAGTAGCCGCCGGACTAGCGGAAAAGAGACCCAGTACTTC.

This chain's CDR3 is CASSFSQGLGYTF. The CDR3 bases are TGCGCCAGCAGCTTCTCACAGGGGCTTGGCTACACCTTC. The V gene is TRBV5-1, the J gene TRBJ1-2; 7 bases line up with TRBD1. Germline loops: CDR1 SGHRS, CDR2 YFSETQ. Trimming cost V 2 bases and J 7 bases; bases outside gene matches: 5. CDR3 length: 13 amino acids.

The J gene is TRBJ2-2, the V gene TRBV7-2; 14 bases map to TRBD2. Germline trimming cut 4 bases from V and 5 bases from J; bases unmatched to any gene: 9. The CDR3 consists of 18 residues. CDR1 and CDR2 (germline): SGHTA, FQGNSA. This CDR3 reads CASSSGTSGRRGTGELFF. The CDR3 region has the DNA TGTGCCAGCAGCTCCGGGACTAGCGGGAGAAGGGGTACCGGGGAGCTGTTTTTT.

In this sample, this clonotype turned up a few times. V gene TRBV19 combines with J gene TRBJ2-5, with TRBD2 matching over 11 bases. The J call may not be correct, given that the DNA end is closer to TRBJ2-1. The CDR3 is made up of 15 amino acids. CDR1 and CDR2 from the germline V gene are LNHDA and SQIVND (reference sequence). The CDR3 region is CASSPLAGVFNEQFF. CDR3 coding DNA: TGTGCCAGTAGTCCACTAGCGGGAGTTTTCAATGAGCAGTTCTTC.

The genes are TRBV6-5 and TRBJ2-7; 9 nucleotides agree with TRBD2. This CDR3 is 15 amino acids long. The V segment lost 6 bases and the J segment 0 bases; nucleotides outside the gene matches: 6. Germline V CDR1 and CDR2: MNHEY, SVGAGI. The CDR3 region has the DNA TGTGCCAGCAGATTTAGCGGGAGTACCTCCTACGAGCAGTACTTC. This translates into CASRFSGSTSYEQYF.

This sequence joins TRBV29-1 and TRBJ2-5; D is possibly TRBD2 (5 bases). Trimming shortened V by 4 bases and J by 7 bases, and 13 bases separated the two germline ends. The CDR3 runs 12 residues. The germline CDR1 and CDR2 sequences are SQVTM and ANQGSEA. The CDR3 nucleotides are TGCAGCGTTGTATTCGGGATAGGGACCCAGTACTTC. It codes for CSVVFGIGTQYF.

In its sample, this clonotype was seen many times. The chain combines TRBV20-1 with TRBJ1-2; D unresolved. CDR3 size: 12 residues. Germline lookup yields CDR1 DFQATT and CDR2 SNEGSKA (reference sequence). V was pared by 2 bases and J by 3 bases, with 7 bases between. The chain's CDR3 is CSARMQDYGYTF. In DNA form, the CDR3 reads TGCAGTGCTAGAATGCAAGACTATGGCTACACCTTC.

The chain carries TRBV20-1 and TRBJ1-5; D is unresolved. V lost 2 bases and J lost 0, with 8 bases in between. Germline CDR1 DFQATT, CDR2 SNEGSKA (reference sequence). The CDR3 is 14 amino acids. CDR3 nucleotides: TGCAGTGCTAGATTTGGGAATAGCAATCAGCCCCAGCATTTT. Translated, it gives CSARFGNSNQPQHF.

The chain employs TRBV27 and TRBJ1-2; D uncertain. Trimming shortened V by 1 base and J by 2 bases, and 5 bases separated the two germline ends. The CDR3 has 13 amino acids. Germline CDR1 reads MNHEY; CDR2 reads SMNVEV (reference sequence). This CDR3 is CASSLWGNYGYTF. CDR3 nucleotide sequence: TGTGCCAGCAGTTTATGGGGAAACTATGGCTACACCTTC.

This clonotype has more than one count but fewer than ten. J is TRBJ2-5 and V is TRBV12-3 or TRBV12-4; the match to TRBD2 covers 7 bases. The J call may be in error: the DNA end matches TRBJ2-1 better. The CDR3 has 15 amino acids. The CDR3 DNA follows: TGTGCCAGCAGTTCCACCCCGAGGACTAGCAATGAGCAGTTCTTC. Translated, it gives CASSSTPRTSNEQFF.

The chain couples TRBV10-3 to TRBJ1-4; D uncertain. Between the trimmed V and J ends, which lost 7 bases and 0 bases, there was a span of 9 bases. Germline V CDR1 and CDR2: ENHRY, SYGVKD. This CDR3 region has 14 residues. The CDR3 region has the DNA TGTGCCATCAAGCGGGATGCAACTAATGAAAAACTGTTTTTT. Residues: CAIKRDATNEKLFF.